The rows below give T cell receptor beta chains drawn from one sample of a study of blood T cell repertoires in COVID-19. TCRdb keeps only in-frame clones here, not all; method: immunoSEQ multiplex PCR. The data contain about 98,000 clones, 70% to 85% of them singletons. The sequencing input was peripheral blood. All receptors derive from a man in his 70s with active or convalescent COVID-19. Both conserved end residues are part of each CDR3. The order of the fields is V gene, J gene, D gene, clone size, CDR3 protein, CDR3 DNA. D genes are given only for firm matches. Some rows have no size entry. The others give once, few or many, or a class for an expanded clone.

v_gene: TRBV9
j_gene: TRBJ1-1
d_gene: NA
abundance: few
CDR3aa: CASSVGREFTEAFF
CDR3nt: TGTGCCAGCAGCGTAGGCAGGGAATTCACTGAAGCTTTCTTT

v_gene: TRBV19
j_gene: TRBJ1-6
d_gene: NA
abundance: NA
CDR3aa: CASSARYNSPLHF
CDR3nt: TGTGCCAGTAGTGCGCGTTATAATTCACCCCTCCACTTT

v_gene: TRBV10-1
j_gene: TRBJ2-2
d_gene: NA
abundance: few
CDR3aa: CASSGNRVAGELFF
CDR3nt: TGCGCCAGCAGCGGGAACAGGGTTGCCGGGGAGCTGTTTTTT

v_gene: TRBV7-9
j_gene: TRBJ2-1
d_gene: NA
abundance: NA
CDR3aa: CASSSNLNEQFF
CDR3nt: TGTGCCAGCAGCTCGAACTTGAATGAGCAGTTCTTC

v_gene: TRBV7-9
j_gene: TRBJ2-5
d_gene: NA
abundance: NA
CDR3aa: CASSPRQSQGGTQYF
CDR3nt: TGTGCCAGCAGCCCTCGACAGTCCCAGGGAGGGACCCAGTACTTC

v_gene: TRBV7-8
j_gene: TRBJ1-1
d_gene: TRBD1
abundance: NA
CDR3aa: CASSWGRDRRLNTEAFF
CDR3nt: TGTGCCAGCAGCTGGGGCCGGGACAGACGATTGAACACTGAAGCTTTCTTT

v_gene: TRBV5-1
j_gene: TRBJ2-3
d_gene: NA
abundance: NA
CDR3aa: CASRDMASTDTQYF
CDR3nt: TGCGCCAGCAGAGATATGGCTAGCACAGATACGCAGTATTTT

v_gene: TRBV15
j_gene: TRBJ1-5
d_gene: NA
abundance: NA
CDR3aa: CATSRDPGNNQPQHF
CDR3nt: TGTGCCACCAGCAGAGATCCAGGTAACAATCAGCCCCAGCATTTT

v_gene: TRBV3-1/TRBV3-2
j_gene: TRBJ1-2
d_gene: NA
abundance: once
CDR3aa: CASSQGQSSYTF
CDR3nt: TGTGCCAGCAGCCAAGGACAAAGCAGCTACACCTTC

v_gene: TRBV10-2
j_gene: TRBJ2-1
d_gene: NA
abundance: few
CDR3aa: CASSESFLSGEQFF
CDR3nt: TGCGCCAGCAGTGAGTCCTTCCTGAGTGGTGAGCAGTTCTTC

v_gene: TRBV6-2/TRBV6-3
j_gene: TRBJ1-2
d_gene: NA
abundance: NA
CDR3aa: CASSYRSGGYTF
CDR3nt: TGTGCCAGCAGTTACCGTTCGGGGGGCTACACCTTC

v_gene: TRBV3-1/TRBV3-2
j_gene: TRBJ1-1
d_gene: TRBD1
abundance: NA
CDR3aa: CASSQGGTGRPMNTEAFF
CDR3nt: TGTGCCAGCAGCCAAGGGGGGACAGGCCGACCTATGAACACTGAAGCTTTCTTT

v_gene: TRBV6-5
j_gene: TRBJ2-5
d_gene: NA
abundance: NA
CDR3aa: CASSYSMNRAAETQYF
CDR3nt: TGTGCCAGCAGTTACTCGATGAACAGGGCAGCGGAGACCCAGTACTTC

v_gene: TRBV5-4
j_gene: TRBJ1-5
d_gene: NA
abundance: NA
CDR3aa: CASSHDRTSQPQHF
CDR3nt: TGTGCCAGCAGCCACGACAGGACGAGCCAGCCCCAGCATTTT

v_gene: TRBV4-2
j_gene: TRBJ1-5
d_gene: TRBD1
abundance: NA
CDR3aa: CASSQEHRQGGQPQHF
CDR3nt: TGTGCCAGCAGCCAAGAGCATCGACAGGGAGGCCAGCCCCAGCATTTT

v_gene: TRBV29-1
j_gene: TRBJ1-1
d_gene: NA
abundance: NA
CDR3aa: CSVESPGVLGAFF
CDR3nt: TGCAGCGTTGAAAGTCCAGGGGTGTTGGGGGCTTTCTTT

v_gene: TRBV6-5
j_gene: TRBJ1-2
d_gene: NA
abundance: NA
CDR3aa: CASSFAGGGYGYTF
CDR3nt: TGTGCCAGCAGCTTCGCGGGGGGGGGCTATGGCTACACCTTC

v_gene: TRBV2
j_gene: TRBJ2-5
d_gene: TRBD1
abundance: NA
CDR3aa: CASSGGRGPETQYF
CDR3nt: TGTGCCAGCAGTGGGGGCAGGGGGCCCGAGACCCAGTACTTC

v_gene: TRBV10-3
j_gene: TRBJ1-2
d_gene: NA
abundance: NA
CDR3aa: CAISESTSGYTF
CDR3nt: TGTGCCATCAGTGAGTCGACTTCGGGGTACACCTTC

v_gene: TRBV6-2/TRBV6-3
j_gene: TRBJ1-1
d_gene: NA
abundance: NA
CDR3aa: CASSFNPGKAFF
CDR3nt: TGTGCCAGCAGTTTCAATCCGGGGAAAGCTTTCTTT

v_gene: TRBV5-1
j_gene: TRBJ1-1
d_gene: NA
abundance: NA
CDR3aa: CASSLTGFTEAFF
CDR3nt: TGCGCCAGCAGCTTGACAGGGTTCACTGAAGCTTTCTTT

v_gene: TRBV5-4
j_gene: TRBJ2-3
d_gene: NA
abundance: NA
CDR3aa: CASSLALLGPDTQYF
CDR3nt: TGTGCCAGCAGCTTGGCCTTACTTGGGCCAGATACGCAGTATTTT

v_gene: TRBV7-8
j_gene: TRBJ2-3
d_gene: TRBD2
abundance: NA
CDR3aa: CASRASGTGGDTQYF
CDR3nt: TGTGCCAGCAGAGCGTCGGGGACGGGGGGGGATACGCAGTATTTT

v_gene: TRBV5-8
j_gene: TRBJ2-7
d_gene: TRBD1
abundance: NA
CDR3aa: CASSSRGQATYEQYF
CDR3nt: TGTGCCAGCAGCTCGAGGGGACAGGCCACCTACGAGCAGTACTTC

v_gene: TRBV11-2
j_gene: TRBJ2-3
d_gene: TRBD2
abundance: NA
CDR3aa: CASSLGRGRGTDTQYF
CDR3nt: TGTGCCAGCAGCTTAGGACGGGGGAGGGGCACAGATACGCAGTATTTT

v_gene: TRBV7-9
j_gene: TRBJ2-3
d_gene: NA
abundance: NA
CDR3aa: CASSLPGKESTDTQYF
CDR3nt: TGTGCCAGCAGCTTACCGGGAAAGGAGAGCACAGATACGCAGTATTTT

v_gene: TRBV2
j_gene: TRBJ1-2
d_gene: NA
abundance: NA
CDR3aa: CASRKAKGTNYGYTF
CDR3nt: TGTGCCAGCAGGAAGGCGAAGGGGACTAACTATGGCTACACCTTC

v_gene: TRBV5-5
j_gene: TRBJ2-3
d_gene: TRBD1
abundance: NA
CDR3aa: CASSRGQGGFTDTQYF
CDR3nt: TGTGCCAGCAGCCGGGGACAGGGGGGTTTCACAGATACGCAGTATTTT

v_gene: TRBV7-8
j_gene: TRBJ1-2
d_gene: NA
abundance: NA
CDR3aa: CASSLAGALKDGYTF
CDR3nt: TGTGCCAGCAGCTTAGCCGGTGCACTAAAAGATGGCTACACCTTC

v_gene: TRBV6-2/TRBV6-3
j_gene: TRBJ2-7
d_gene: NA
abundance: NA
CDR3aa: CASSPRTASYEQYF
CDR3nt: TGTGCCAGCAGTCCCCGGACAGCCTCCTACGAGCAGTACTTC

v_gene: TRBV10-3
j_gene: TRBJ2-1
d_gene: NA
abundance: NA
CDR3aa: CAISESLVKSYNEQFF
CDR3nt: TGTGCCATCAGTGAGTCACTGGTTAAGTCCTACAATGAGCAGTTCTTC

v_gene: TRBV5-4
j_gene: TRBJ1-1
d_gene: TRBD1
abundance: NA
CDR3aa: CASTKDRGVETEAFF
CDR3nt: TGTGCCAGCACCAAGGACAGGGGGGTAGAGACTGAAGCTTTCTTT

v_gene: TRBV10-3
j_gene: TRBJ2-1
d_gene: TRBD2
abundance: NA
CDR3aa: CAISPHGTSGGRNEQFF
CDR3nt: TGTGCCATCAGTCCTCACGGGACTAGCGGGGGTAGGAATGAGCAGTTCTTC

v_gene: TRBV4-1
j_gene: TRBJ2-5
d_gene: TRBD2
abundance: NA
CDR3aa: CASSQEVGTSGFRQETQYF
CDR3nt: TGCGCCAGCAGCCAAGAAGTCGGGACTAGCGGTTTTCGTCAAGAGACCCAGTACTTC

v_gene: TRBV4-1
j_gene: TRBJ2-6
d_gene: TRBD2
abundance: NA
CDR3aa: CASSQDKPPRLASGANVLTF
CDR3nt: TGCGCCAGCAGCCAAGATAAACCCCCTCGACTAGCCTCTGGGGCCAACGTCCTGACTTTC

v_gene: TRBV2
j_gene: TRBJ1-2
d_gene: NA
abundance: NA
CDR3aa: CASSGQVVVGGYTF
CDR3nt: TGTGCCAGCAGTGGACAGGTCGTCGTTGGTGGCTACACCTTC

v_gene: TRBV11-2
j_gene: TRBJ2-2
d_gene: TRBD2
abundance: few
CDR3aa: CASSQRTSTGELFF
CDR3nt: TGTGCCAGCAGCCAGCGGACTAGCACCGGGGAGCTGTTTTTT

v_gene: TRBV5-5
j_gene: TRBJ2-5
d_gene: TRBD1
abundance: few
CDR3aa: CASSTGTGGRETQYF
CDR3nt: TGTGCCAGCAGCACAGGGACAGGGGGACGCGAGACCCAGTACTTC

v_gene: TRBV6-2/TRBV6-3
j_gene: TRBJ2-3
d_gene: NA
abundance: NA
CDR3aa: CASSYPLTGGYTDTQYF
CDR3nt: TGTGCCAGCAGTTACCCCCTAACGGGGGGCTACACAGATACGCAGTATTTT